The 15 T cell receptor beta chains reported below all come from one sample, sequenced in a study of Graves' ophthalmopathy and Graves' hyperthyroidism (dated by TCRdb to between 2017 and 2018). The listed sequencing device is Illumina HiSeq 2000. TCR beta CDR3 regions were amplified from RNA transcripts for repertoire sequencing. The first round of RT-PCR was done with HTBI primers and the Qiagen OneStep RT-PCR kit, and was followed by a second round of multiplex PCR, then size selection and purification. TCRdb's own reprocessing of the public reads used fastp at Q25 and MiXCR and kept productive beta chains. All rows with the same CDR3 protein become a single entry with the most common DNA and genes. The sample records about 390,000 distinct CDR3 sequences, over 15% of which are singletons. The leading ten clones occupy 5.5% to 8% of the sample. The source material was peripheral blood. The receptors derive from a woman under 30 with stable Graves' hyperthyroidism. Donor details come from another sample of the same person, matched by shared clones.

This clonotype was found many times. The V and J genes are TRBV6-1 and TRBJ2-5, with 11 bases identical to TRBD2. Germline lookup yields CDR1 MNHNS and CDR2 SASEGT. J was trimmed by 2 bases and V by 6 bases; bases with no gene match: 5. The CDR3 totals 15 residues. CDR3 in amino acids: CASSSSGGKQETQYF. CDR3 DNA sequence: TGTGCCAGCAGCTCTAGCGGGGGGAAACAAGAGACCCAGTACTTC.

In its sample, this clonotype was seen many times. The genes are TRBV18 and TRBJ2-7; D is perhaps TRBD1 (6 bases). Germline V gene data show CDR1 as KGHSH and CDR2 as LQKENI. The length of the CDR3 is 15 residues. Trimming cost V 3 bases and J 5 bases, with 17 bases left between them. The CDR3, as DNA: TGTGCCAGCTCACCTCCGCACAGGGATGGAGACGAGCAGTACTTC. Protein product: CASSPPHRDGDEQYF.

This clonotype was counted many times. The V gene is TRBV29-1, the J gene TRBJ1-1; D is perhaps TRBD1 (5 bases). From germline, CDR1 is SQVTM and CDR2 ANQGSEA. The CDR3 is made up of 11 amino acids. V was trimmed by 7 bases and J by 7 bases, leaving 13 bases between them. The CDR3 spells CSATRQYEAFF. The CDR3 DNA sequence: TGCAGCGCCACCAGACAGTATGAAGCTTTCTTT.

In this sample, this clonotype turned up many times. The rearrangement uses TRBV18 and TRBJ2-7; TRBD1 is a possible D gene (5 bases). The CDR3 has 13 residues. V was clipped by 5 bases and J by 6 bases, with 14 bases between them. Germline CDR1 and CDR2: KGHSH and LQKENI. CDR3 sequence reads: CASSSKSRVEQYF. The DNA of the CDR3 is TGTGCCAGCTCATCGAAGAGCAGGGTCGAGCAGTACTTC.

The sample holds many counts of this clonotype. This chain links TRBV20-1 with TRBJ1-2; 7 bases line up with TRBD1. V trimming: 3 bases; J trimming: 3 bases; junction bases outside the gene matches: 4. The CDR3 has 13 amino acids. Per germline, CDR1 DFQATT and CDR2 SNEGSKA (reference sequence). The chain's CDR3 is CSARIGTDYGYTF. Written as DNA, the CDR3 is TGCAGTGCTAGGATCGGGACAGACTATGGCTACACCTTC.

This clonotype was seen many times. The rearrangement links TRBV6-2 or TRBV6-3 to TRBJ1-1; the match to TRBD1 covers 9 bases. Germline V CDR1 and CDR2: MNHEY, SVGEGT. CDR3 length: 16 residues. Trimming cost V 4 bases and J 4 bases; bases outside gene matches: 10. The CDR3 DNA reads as TGTGCCAGCAGTTTACAGGGGGCGAGGATGGGCACTGAAGCTTTCTTT. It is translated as CASSLQGARMGTEAFF.

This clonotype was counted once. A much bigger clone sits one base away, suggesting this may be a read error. In DNA form, the CDR3 reads TGTGCCAGCAGTCCTCTTGACTCACACCTCCACTTT. Translation gives CASSPLDSHLHF. The chain employs TRBV12-3 or TRBV12-4 and TRBJ1-6; D is unclear. The CDR3 is made up of 12 amino acids.

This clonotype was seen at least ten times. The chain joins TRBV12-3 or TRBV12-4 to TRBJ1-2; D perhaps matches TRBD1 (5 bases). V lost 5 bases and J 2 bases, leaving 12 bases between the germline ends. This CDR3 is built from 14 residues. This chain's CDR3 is CASSIGHVNYGYTF. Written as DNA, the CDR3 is TGTGCCAGCAGTATTGGACACGTCAACTATGGCTACACCTTC.

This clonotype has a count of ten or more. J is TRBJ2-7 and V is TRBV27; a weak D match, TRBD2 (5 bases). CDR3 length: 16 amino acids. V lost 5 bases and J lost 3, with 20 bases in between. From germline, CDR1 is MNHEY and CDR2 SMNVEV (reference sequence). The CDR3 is CASSPHGTGLDYEQYF. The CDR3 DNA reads TGTGCCAGCAGTCCCCACGGAACGGGATTAGACTACGAGCAGTACTTC.

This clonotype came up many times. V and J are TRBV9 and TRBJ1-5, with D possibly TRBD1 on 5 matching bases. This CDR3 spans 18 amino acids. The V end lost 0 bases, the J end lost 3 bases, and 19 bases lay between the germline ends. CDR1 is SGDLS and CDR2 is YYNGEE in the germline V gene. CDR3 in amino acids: CASSVACRAESSNQPQHF. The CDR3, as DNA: TGTGCCAGCAGCGTAGCCTGCAGGGCGGAATCCTCCAATCAGCCCCAGCATTTT.

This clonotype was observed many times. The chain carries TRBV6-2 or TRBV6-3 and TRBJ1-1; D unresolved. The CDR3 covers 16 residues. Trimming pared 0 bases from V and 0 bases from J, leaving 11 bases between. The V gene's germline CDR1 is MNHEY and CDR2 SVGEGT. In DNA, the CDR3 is TGTGCCAGCAGTTACTCGATTTGGGATTTGAACACTGAAGCTTTCTTT. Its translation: CASSYSIWDLNTEAFF.

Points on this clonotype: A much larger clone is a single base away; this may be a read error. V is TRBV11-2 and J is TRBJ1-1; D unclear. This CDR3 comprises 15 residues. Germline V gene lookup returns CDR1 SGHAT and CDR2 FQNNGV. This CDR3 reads CASSLDSSMNAEAFF. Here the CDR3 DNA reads TGTGCCAGCAGCTTAGATAGCAGCATGAACGCTGAAGCTTTCTTT. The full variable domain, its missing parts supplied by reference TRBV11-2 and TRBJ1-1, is EAGVAQSPRYKIIEKRQSVAFWCNPISGHATLYWYQQILGQGPKLLIQFQNNGVVDDSQLPKDRFSAERLKGVDSTLKIQPAKLEDSAVYLCASSLDSSMNAEAFFGQGTRLTVV.

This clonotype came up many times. In nucleotides, the CDR3 is TGTGCCAGCATCTCCGGGACTGCTAGAGGAGATACGCAGTATTTT. Protein sequence: CASISGTARGDTQYF. This chain uses TRBV7-9 with TRBJ2-3; D may be TRBD2 (6 bases). The CDR3 runs 15 residues. V was pared by 7 bases and J by 5 bases, with 19 bases between. The germline CDR1 and CDR2 sequences are SEHNR and FQNEAQ (reference sequence).

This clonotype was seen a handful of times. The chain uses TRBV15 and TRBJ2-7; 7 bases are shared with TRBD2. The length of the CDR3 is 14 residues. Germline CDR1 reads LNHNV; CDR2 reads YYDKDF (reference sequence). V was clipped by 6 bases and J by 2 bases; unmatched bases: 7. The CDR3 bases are TGTGCCACCAGTTCCGGGACTACAACCTACGAGCAGTACTTC. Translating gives CATSSGTTTYEQYF. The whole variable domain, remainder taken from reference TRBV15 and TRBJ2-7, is DAMVIQNPRYQVTQFGKPVTLSCSQTLNHNVMYWYQQKSSQAPKLLFHYYDKDFNNEADTPDNFQSRRPNTSFCFLDIRSPGLGDTAMYLCATSSGTTTYEQYFGPGTRLTVT.

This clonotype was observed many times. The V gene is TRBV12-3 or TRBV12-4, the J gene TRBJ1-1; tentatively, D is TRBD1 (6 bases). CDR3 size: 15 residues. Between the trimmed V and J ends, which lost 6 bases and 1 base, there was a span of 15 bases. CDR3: CASRGLWGRNTEAFF. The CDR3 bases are TGTGCCAGCAGGGGATTGTGGGGGCGGAACACTGAAGCTTTCTTT.